This is a list of T cell receptor beta chains from one sample in a study of response to subunit inactivated influenza vaccine. TCRdb independently ran MiXCR on the RT-PCR reads; one entry per CDR3 protein. The sample contains hundreds of thousands of distinct CDR3 sequences, over 10% of which appear only once. The sequencing here drew on PBMCs from blood, taken roughly 45 days after vaccination. Receptors were obtained from a man aged 50 to 60 who received an inactivated influenza vaccine. CDR3s include the opening cysteine and the closing phenylalanine or tryptophan. The order of the fields is clone size, J gene, V gene, D gene, CDR3 protein, CDR3 DNA. A D gene is named only where the DNA matches it firmly. The size field is filled for only some rows; it gives once, few, many or a size class.

abundance: once
j_gene: TRBJ2-1
v_gene: TRBV18
d_gene: .
CDR3aa: CASSPGSIHEQFF
CDR3nt: TGTGCCAGCTCACCAGGGAGCATCCATGAGCAGTTCTTC

abundance: .
j_gene: TRBJ2-7
v_gene: TRBV5-1
d_gene: .
CDR3aa: CASSLGYQGPRGQYF
CDR3nt: TGCGCCAGCAGCTTGGGCTATCAGGGGCCGCGGGGGCAGTACTTC

abundance: few
j_gene: TRBJ2-3
v_gene: TRBV7-3
d_gene: TRBD2
CDR3aa: CASSLTTSGDGTDTQYF
CDR3nt: TGTGCCAGCAGCTTGACTACTAGCGGAGACGGCACAGATACGCAGTATTTT

abundance: few
j_gene: TRBJ2-5
v_gene: TRBV7-2
d_gene: .
CDR3aa: CASSRRPLGGAGETQYF
CDR3nt: TGTGCCAGCAGCCGCCGCCCCCTAGGGGGAGCCGGGGAGACCCAGTACTTC

abundance: .
j_gene: TRBJ2-7
v_gene: TRBV7-3
d_gene: .
CDR3aa: CASSLYKGGPQYF
CDR3nt: TGTGCCAGCAGCTTATATAAAGGCGGACCGCAGTACTTC

abundance: few
j_gene: TRBJ1-3
v_gene: TRBV7-9
d_gene: .
CDR3aa: CASSLEGVGNTIYF
CDR3nt: TGTGCCAGCAGCTTAGAGGGGGTTGGAAACACCATATATTTT

abundance: .
j_gene: TRBJ2-5
v_gene: TRBV5-1
d_gene: .
CDR3aa: CASSGENQETQYF
CDR3nt: TGCGCCAGCAGCGGCGAAAACCAAGAGACCCAGTACTTC

abundance: few
j_gene: TRBJ2-7
v_gene: TRBV7-3
d_gene: .
CDR3aa: CASSPGGSTYEQYF
CDR3nt: TGTGCCAGCAGCCCTGGTGGGAGTACCTACGAGCAGTACTTC

abundance: .
j_gene: TRBJ1-2
v_gene: TRBV3-1
d_gene: TRBD1
CDR3aa: CASSSLGQGAHTF
CDR3nt: TGTGCCAGCAGCTCTCTGGGACAGGGGGCCCACACCTTC

abundance: .
j_gene: TRBJ2-7
v_gene: TRBV7-2
d_gene: .
CDR3aa: CASRPPGGVYEQYF
CDR3nt: TGTGCCAGCAGACCACCTGGAGGCGTCTACGAGCAGTACTTC

abundance: few
j_gene: TRBJ2-1
v_gene: TRBV28
d_gene: TRBD2
CDR3aa: CASTLGGAGVYNEQFF
CDR3nt: TGTGCCAGCACCTTGGGGGGAGCGGGGGTATACAATGAGCAGTTCTTC

abundance: .
j_gene: TRBJ2-1
v_gene: TRBV4-3
d_gene: TRBD2
CDR3aa: CASSQAWASGYNEQFF
CDR3nt: TGCGCCAGCAGCCAAGCTTGGGCTAGCGGTTACAATGAGCAGTTCTTC

abundance: few
j_gene: TRBJ2-7
v_gene: TRBV5-1
d_gene: .
CDR3aa: CASSLMLQGQEQYF
CDR3nt: TGCGCCAGCAGCTTGATGCTACAGGGCCAAGAGCAGTACTTC

abundance: many
j_gene: TRBJ2-1
v_gene: TRBV3-1
d_gene: .
CDR3aa: CASSQAGEQFF
CDR3nt: TGTGCCAGCAGCCAGGCGGGTGAGCAGTTCTTC

abundance: many
j_gene: TRBJ2-7
v_gene: TRBV6-5
d_gene: TRBD1
CDR3aa: CASSFDRGSYEQYF
CDR3nt: TGTGCCAGCAGTTTCGACAGGGGGTCCTACGAGCAGTACTTC

abundance: few
j_gene: TRBJ2-3
v_gene: TRBV10-2
d_gene: .
CDR3aa: CASSEKKGFSTDTQYF
CDR3nt: TGCGCCAGCAGTGAGAAGAAGGGTTTTAGCACAGATACGCAGTATTTT

abundance: .
j_gene: TRBJ2-7
v_gene: TRBV25-1
d_gene: .
CDR3aa: CASSEFLGSNEQYF
CDR3nt: TGTGCCAGCAGTGAATTTCTGGGTTCCAACGAGCAGTACTTC

abundance: many
j_gene: TRBJ1-5
v_gene: TRBV5-1
d_gene: .
CDR3aa: CASSLDPRADQPQHF
CDR3nt: TGCGCCAGCAGCTTGGATCCCCGGGCCGATCAGCCCCAGCATTTT

abundance: .
j_gene: TRBJ2-1
v_gene: TRBV7-3
d_gene: TRBD1
CDR3aa: CASSAYRGISFRPDNEQFF
CDR3nt: TGTGCCAGCAGCGCGTACAGGGGAATCTCGTTTCGCCCTGACAATGAGCAGTTCTTC

abundance: .
j_gene: TRBJ1-1
v_gene: TRBV10-2
d_gene: .
CDR3aa: CASRPGWGGNTEAFF
CDR3nt: TGCGCCAGCAGGCCTGGATGGGGGGGGAACACTGAAGCTTTCTTT

abundance: .
j_gene: TRBJ2-7
v_gene: TRBV29-1
d_gene: TRBD1
CDR3aa: CSVEFGTGVTYEQYF
CDR3nt: TGCAGCGTTGAATTCGGGACAGGGGTTACCTACGAGCAGTACTTC

abundance: many
j_gene: TRBJ2-1
v_gene: TRBV7-8
d_gene: .
CDR3aa: CASSLAGAPYNEQFF
CDR3nt: TGTGCCAGCAGCTTAGCCGGGGCTCCCTACAATGAGCAGTTCTTC

abundance: .
j_gene: TRBJ2-5
v_gene: TRBV6-1
d_gene: .
CDR3aa: CASSRQSGETQYF
CDR3nt: TGTGCCAGCAGTAGACAATCTGGGGAGACCCAGTACTTC

abundance: .
j_gene: TRBJ1-6
v_gene: TRBV4-2
d_gene: .
CDR3aa: CASSHPGRDNSPLHF
CDR3nt: TGTGCCAGCAGCCATCCGGGGAGGGACAATTCACCCCTCCACTTT

abundance: few
j_gene: TRBJ1-1
v_gene: TRBV5-5
d_gene: .
CDR3aa: CASSEPLRGGPPNTEAFF
CDR3nt: TGTGCCAGCAGCGAACCATTACGAGGGGGGCCCCCGAACACTGAAGCTTTCTTT

abundance: few
j_gene: TRBJ1-1
v_gene: TRBV6-5
d_gene: .
CDR3aa: CASSYSSRIMNTEAFF
CDR3nt: TGTGCCAGCAGTTACTCGAGCAGGATCATGAACACTGAAGCTTTCTTT

abundance: .
j_gene: TRBJ2-1
v_gene: TRBV20-1
d_gene: TRBD2
CDR3aa: CSARTREGLSYNEQFF
CDR3nt: TGCAGTGCTAGAACGCGGGAGGGCCTATCCTACAATGAGCAGTTCTTC

abundance: few
j_gene: TRBJ1-2
v_gene: TRBV12-3/TRBV12-4
d_gene: TRBD1
CDR3aa: CASSLGDRGYGYTF
CDR3nt: TGTGCCAGCAGTTTAGGGGACAGGGGATATGGCTACACCTTC

abundance: few
j_gene: TRBJ2-1
v_gene: TRBV20-1
d_gene: .
CDR3aa: CSAREAASEHEQFF
CDR3nt: TGCAGTGCTAGAGAAGCGGCTAGCGAGCATGAGCAGTTCTTC

abundance: few
j_gene: TRBJ1-3
v_gene: TRBV28
d_gene: .
CDR3aa: CASRFGAQDTIYF
CDR3nt: TGTGCCAGCAGGTTTGGGGCCCAGGACACCATATATTTT

abundance: .
j_gene: TRBJ2-3
v_gene: TRBV9
d_gene: .
CDR3aa: CASSVGQRHTDTQYF
CDR3nt: TGTGCCAGCAGCGTAGGCCAGCGGCACACAGATACGCAGTATTTT

abundance: .
j_gene: TRBJ2-1
v_gene: TRBV7-3
d_gene: .
CDR3aa: CASSLTSSGLRSYNEQFF
CDR3nt: TGTGCCAGCAGCTTAACGAGCTCGGGACTGCGGAGCTACAATGAGCAGTTCTTC

abundance: many
j_gene: TRBJ1-3
v_gene: TRBV2
d_gene: TRBD1
CDR3aa: CASSRRDSSGNTIYF
CDR3nt: TGTGCCAGCAGTCGCCGGGACAGCTCTGGAAACACCATATATTTT

abundance: few
j_gene: TRBJ2-7
v_gene: TRBV19
d_gene: .
CDR3aa: CASSIAPSYEQYF
CDR3nt: TGTGCCAGTAGTATAGCCCCTAGCTACGAGCAGTACTTC

abundance: .
j_gene: TRBJ1-1
v_gene: TRBV12-3/TRBV12-4
d_gene: .
CDR3aa: CASSGWGQDTEAFF
CDR3nt: TGTGCCAGCAGCGGGTGGGGGCAGGACACTGAAGCTTTCTTT

abundance: .
j_gene: TRBJ2-1
v_gene: TRBV2
d_gene: .
CDR3aa: CASSELTTDNEQFF
CDR3nt: TGTGCCAGCAGTGAATTGACTACTGACAATGAGCAGTTCTTC

abundance: few
j_gene: TRBJ2-2
v_gene: TRBV4-2
d_gene: .
CDR3aa: CASSQKRAVDTGELFF
CDR3nt: TGTGCCAGCAGCCAAAAGCGGGCGGTAGACACCGGGGAGCTGTTTTTT

abundance: many
j_gene: TRBJ2-3
v_gene: TRBV12-3/TRBV12-4
d_gene: .
CDR3aa: CATTPGISTDTQYF
CDR3nt: TGTGCCACCACACCCGGGATTAGCACAGATACGCAGTATTTT

abundance: many
j_gene: TRBJ2-3
v_gene: TRBV29-1
d_gene: .
CDR3aa: CSVEEAKEVVTDTQYF
CDR3nt: TGCAGCGTTGAAGAAGCGAAAGAGGTTGTCACAGATACGCAGTATTTT

abundance: .
j_gene: TRBJ1-6
v_gene: TRBV4-3
d_gene: .
CDR3aa: CASSHDTRAENSPLHF
CDR3nt: TGCGCCAGCAGCCATGACACTCGGGCCGAGAATTCACCCCTCCACTTT

abundance: .
j_gene: TRBJ1-5
v_gene: TRBV7-8
d_gene: TRBD1
CDR3aa: CASSPERTGTNQPQHF
CDR3nt: TGTGCCAGCAGCCCAGAGAGGACAGGTACTAATCAGCCCCAGCATTTT

abundance: .
j_gene: TRBJ2-3
v_gene: TRBV11-1
d_gene: TRBD2
CDR3aa: CASSLGTGTSGSTDTQYF
CDR3nt: TGTGCCAGCAGCTTGGGGACCGGGACTAGCGGGAGTACAGATACGCAGTATTTT

abundance: .
j_gene: TRBJ1-6
v_gene: TRBV6-5
d_gene: .
CDR3aa: CASSYSVTHNSPLHF
CDR3nt: TGTGCCAGCAGTTACTCGGTCACTCATAATTCACCCCTCCACTTT

abundance: few
j_gene: TRBJ1-1
v_gene: TRBV11-2
d_gene: .
CDR3aa: CASSLARAEAFF
CDR3nt: TGTGCCAGCAGCTTGGCGCGGGCTGAAGCTTTCTTT

abundance: few
j_gene: TRBJ2-1
v_gene: TRBV15
d_gene: TRBD2
CDR3aa: CATSRDLAGKVQFF
CDR3nt: TGTGCCACCAGCAGAGATCTAGCGGGGAAGGTCCAGTTCTTC

abundance: .
j_gene: TRBJ1-4
v_gene: TRBV12-3/TRBV12-4
d_gene: TRBD1
CDR3aa: CASSRTGPREKLFF
CDR3nt: TGTGCCAGCAGTCGGACAGGCCCCCGTGAAAAACTGTTTTTT

abundance: .
j_gene: TRBJ2-1
v_gene: TRBV5-6
d_gene: .
CDR3aa: CASTLEKWSDEQFF
CDR3nt: TGTGCCAGCACGCTAGAGAAGTGGAGCGATGAGCAGTTCTTC

abundance: few
j_gene: TRBJ2-3
v_gene: TRBV27
d_gene: .
CDR3aa: CASSNTGSTDTQYF
CDR3nt: TGTGCCAGCAGTAATACAGGAAGCACAGATACGCAGTATTTT

abundance: once
j_gene: TRBJ2-1
v_gene: TRBV3-1
d_gene: .
CDR3aa: CASSQGVGQFF
CDR3nt: TGTGCCAGCAGCCAAGGGGTGGGGCAGTTCTTC

abundance: .
j_gene: TRBJ2-1
v_gene: TRBV20-1
d_gene: TRBD2
CDR3aa: CSASFRGVLIGNEQFF
CDR3nt: TGCAGTGCTAGTTTTCGGGGGGTCCTCATTGGGAATGAGCAGTTCTTC

abundance: few
j_gene: TRBJ2-1
v_gene: TRBV7-2
d_gene: .
CDR3aa: CASSATGTQKQFF
CDR3nt: TGTGCCAGCAGCGCCACCGGGACACAAAAGCAGTTCTTC

abundance: few
j_gene: TRBJ2-2
v_gene: TRBV6-5
d_gene: .
CDR3aa: CASSYTSSRSTGELFF
CDR3nt: TGTGCCAGCAGTTACACGTCTAGCCGGAGCACCGGGGAGCTGTTTTTT

abundance: few
j_gene: TRBJ2-1
v_gene: TRBV24-1
d_gene: .
CDR3aa: CATSSDPYNEQFF
CDR3nt: TGTGCCACCAGTTCAGACCCCTACAATGAGCAGTTCTTC

abundance: few
j_gene: TRBJ1-1
v_gene: TRBV20-1
d_gene: .
CDR3aa: CSARDLAGAEAFF
CDR3nt: TGCAGTGCTAGAGATTTGGCAGGGGCCGAAGCTTTCTTT